This T cell receptor beta chain derives from a study of cytomegalovirus exposure and HLA in healthy donors. Overall study results and limits: Analyses of presence/absence relied on an assumption of roughly uniform sequencing depth across donors. Sequencing likely produced, as an artifact, a cluster of highly shared sequence variants. A link between a missense DCLRE1C variant and TCR beta V- and J-gene trimming emerged from a later analysis. In terms of immune exposure information, only CMV serostatus was available.

Both 60 Vbeta primers and 13 Jbeta primers went into the PCR. Using immunoSEQ multiplex PCR, the repertoire was profiled, and TCRdb retains in-frame clones only, with some absent. The top ten hold roughly 0.66% of the sample, which has hundreds of thousands of clones, approximately 88% seen once. As to this clone: No antigen is known for it.

This TCR was sampled from a boy aged 2 to 9 in good health and CMV-seronegative. The sequencing sample was made of PBMCs.

The CDR3 region is CASSLDRVDSPLHF. The CDR3 nucleotides read TGTGCCAGCAGCCTCGACAGAGTTGATTCACCCCTCCACTTT. V is TRBV13 and J is TRBJ1-6; a possible D gene is TRBD1 (5 bases). Germline CDR1 and CDR2: PRHDT and FYEKMQ (reference sequence). Trimming removed 5 bases from V and 8 bases from J, with 13 bases in between. The CDR3 is made up of 14 amino acids.